The text below deals with one T cell receptor (beta chain). Other DNA sequences of this sample code for an identical CDR3. The data derive from a study of blood T cell repertoires in COVID-19. The germline V gene has CDR1 SEHNR and CDR2 FQNEAQ (reference sequence). This CDR3 is built from 15 residues. Unmatched junction bases numbered 7, after V lost 4 bases and J lost 4 bases. Per the authors' pipeline: Nucleated cell number was recorded as an estimate derived from reference gene primer amplification. Assay used: immunoSEQ multiplex PCR; TCRdb lists only in-frame clones, some missing. That table gives V, J and clone size, and the DNA gave D and trimming. This sample has 150,000 to 200,000 clones; over 70% occur once, and the top ten carry 10% to 15%.

The receptor was isolated from a woman in her sixties who had recovered from COVID-19. Sequencing was done on a sample of PBMCs or T cells enriched from blood (not recorded which). The chain employs TRBV7-9 and TRBJ2-5; TRBD1 matches 9 bases. Here the CDR3 DNA reads TGTGCCAGCAGCTCGGGACAGGGTGGGCGAGAGACCCAGTACTTC. This codes for CASSSGQGGRETQYF.